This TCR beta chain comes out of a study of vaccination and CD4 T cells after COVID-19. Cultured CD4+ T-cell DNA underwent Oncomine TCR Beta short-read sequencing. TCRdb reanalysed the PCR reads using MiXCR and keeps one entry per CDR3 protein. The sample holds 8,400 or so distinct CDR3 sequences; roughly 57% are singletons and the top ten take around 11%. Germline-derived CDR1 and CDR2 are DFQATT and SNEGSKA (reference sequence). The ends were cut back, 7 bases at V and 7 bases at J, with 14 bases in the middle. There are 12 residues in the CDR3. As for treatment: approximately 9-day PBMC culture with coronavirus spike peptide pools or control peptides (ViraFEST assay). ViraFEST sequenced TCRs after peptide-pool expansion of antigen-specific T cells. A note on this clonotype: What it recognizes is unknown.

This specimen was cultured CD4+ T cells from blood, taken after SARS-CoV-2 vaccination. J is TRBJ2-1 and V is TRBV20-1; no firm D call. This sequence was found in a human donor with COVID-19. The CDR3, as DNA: TGCAGTGTTAAAGCCGGTCGTAATGAGCAGTTCTTC. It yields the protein CSVKAGRNEQFF.